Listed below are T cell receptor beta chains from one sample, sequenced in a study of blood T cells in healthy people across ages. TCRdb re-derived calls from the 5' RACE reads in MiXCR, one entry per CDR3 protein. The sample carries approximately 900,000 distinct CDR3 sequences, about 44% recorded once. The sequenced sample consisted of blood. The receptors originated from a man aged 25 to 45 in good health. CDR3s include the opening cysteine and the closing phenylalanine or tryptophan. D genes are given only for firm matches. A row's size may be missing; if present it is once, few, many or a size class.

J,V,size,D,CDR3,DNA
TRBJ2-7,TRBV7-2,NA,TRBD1,CASSLVPAVKGAREQYF,TGTGCCAGCAGCTTAGTACCCGCTGTGAAGGGGGCTAGAGAGCAGTACTTC
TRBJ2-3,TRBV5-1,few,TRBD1,CASSTGTAAVNTDTQYF,TGCGCCAGCAGCACGGGGACAGCGGCGGTTAACACAGATACGCAGTATTTT
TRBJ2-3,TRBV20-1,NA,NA,CSAPNTETDTQYF,TGCAGTGCTCCCAATACGGAGACAGATACGCAGTATTTT
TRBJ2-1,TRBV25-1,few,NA,CGGAWHEQFF,TGTGGGGGGGCTTGGCATGAGCAGTTCTTC
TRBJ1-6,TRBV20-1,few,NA,CSARVQGSYNSPLHF,TGCAGTGCTAGGGTACAGGGCTCCTATAATTCACCCCTCCACTTT
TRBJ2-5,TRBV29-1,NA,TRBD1,CSGRSGDRVTQYF,TGCAGCGGCCGATCCGGGGACAGGGTAACGCAGTACTTC
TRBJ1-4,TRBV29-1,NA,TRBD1,CSVRGGQINEKLFF,TGCAGCGTGAGAGGGGGACAGATTAATGAAAAACTGTTTTTT
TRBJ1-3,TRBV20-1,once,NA,CSASYSSGNTIYF,TGCAGTGCCTCTTATAGCTCTGGAAACACCATATATTTT
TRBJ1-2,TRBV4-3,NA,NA,CASSPGRGANFYYGYTF,TGCGCCAGCAGCCCTGGCCGGGGGGCGAATTTTTACTATGGCTACACCTTC
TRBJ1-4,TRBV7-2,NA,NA,CASSLQSRAANEKLFF,TGTGCCAGCAGCTTACAGTCCAGGGCGGCTAATGAAAAACTGTTTTTT
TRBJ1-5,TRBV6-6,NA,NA,CASSPPGGANQPQHF,TGTGCCAGCAGCCCCCCCGGCGGGGCTAATCAGCCCCAGCATTTT
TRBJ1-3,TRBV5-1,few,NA,CASQPEGGNTIYF,TGCGCCAGCCAGCCGGAAGGAGGAAACACCATATATTTT
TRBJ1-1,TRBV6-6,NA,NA,CASRTGYSTEAFF,TGTGCCAGCAGGACAGGATATTCGACTGAAGCTTTCTTT
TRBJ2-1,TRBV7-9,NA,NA,CASRDGPQRSNNEQFF,TGTGCCAGCAGGGACGGTCCCCAACGGTCAAACAATGAGCAGTTCTTC
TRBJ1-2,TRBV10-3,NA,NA,CAISDGSSSNYGYTF,TGTGCCATCAGTGACGGAAGTTCTTCTAACTATGGCTACACCTTC
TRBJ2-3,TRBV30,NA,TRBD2,CAWRPSGGDTQYF,TGTGCCTGGAGGCCTAGCGGGGGTGATACGCAGTATTTT
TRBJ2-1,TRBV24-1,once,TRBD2,CATSARPGTSGNYNEQFF,TGTGCCACCAGTGCCAGGCCCGGGACTAGCGGAAACTACAATGAGCAGTTCTTC
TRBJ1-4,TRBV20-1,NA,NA,CSARGQEDEKLFF,TGCAGTGCTAGAGGGCAGGAGGATGAAAAACTGTTTTTT
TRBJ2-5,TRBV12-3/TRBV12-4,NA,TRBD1,CASSPRTGSETQYF,TGTGCCAGCAGTCCTCGGACAGGTTCGGAGACCCAGTACTTC
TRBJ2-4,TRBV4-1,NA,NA,CASSQDRGLIAKNIQYF,TGCGCCAGCAGCCAAGATAGAGGTCTCATAGCCAAAAACATTCAGTACTTC
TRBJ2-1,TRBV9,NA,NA,CASSAGGPNNEQFF,TGTGCCAGCAGCGCAGGGGGGCCGAACAATGAGCAGTTCTTC
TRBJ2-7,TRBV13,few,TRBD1,CASSHGQGYYEQYF,TGTGCCAGCAGCCACGGACAGGGCTACTACGAGCAGTACTTC